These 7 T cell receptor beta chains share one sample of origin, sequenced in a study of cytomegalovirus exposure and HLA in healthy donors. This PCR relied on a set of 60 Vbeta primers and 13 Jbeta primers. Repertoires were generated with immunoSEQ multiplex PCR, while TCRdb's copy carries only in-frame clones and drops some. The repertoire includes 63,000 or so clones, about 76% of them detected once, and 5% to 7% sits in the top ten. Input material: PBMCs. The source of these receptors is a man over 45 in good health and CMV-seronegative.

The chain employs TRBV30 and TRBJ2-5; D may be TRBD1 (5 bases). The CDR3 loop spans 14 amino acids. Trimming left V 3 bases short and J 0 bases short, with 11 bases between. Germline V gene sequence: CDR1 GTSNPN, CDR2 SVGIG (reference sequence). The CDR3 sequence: CAWRQGRYQETQYF. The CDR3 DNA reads TGTGCCTGGAGGCAGGGAAGATACCAAGAGACCCAGTACTTC.

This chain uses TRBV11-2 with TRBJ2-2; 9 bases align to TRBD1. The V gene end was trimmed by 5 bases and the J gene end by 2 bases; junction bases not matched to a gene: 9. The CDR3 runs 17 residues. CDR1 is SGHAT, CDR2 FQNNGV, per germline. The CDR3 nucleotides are TGTGCCAGCAGCCCCCGGACAGGGGCAATTAACACCGGGGAGCTGTTTTTT. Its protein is CASSPRTGAINTGELFF. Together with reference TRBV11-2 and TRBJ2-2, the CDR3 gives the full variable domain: EAGVAQSPRYKIIEKRQSVAFWCNPISGHATLYWYQQILGQGPKLLIQFQNNGVVDDSQLPKDRFSAERLKGVDSTLKIQPAKLEDSAVYLCASSPRTGAINTGELFFGEGSRLTVL.

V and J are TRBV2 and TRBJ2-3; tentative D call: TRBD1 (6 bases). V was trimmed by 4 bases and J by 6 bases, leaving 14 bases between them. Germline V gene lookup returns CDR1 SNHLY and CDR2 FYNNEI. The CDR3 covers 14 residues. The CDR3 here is CASSGQGPTDTQYF. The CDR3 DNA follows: TGTGCCAGCAGTGGGCAGGGGCCCACCGATACGCAGTATTTT.

The CDR3 here is CASSDVRVGELFF. The CDR3, as DNA: TGTGCCAGCAGTGATGTCAGGGTAGGGGAGCTGTTTTTT. This chain joins TRBV2 and TRBJ2-2; D is possibly TRBD1 (5 bases). Deletions cut 3 bases from V and 8 bases from J, with 10 bases between. CDR1 and CDR2 from the germline V gene are SNHLY and FYNNEI. The CDR3 has 13 residues. Combining the CDR3 with reference TRBV2 and TRBJ2-2 gives the whole variable domain EPEVTQTPSHQVTQMGQEVILRCVPISNHLYFYWYRQILGQKVEFLVSFYNNEISEKSEIFDDQFSVERPDGSNFTLKIRSTKLEDSAMYFCASSDVRVGELFFGEGSRLTVL.

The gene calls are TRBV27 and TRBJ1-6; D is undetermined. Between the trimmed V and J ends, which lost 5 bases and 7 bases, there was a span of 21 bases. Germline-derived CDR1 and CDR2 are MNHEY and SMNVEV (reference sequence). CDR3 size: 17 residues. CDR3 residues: CASSRLPAGLGNSPLHF. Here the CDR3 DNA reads TGTGCCAGCAGTCGCCTCCCCGCGGGGTTGGGCAATTCACCCCTCCACTTT.

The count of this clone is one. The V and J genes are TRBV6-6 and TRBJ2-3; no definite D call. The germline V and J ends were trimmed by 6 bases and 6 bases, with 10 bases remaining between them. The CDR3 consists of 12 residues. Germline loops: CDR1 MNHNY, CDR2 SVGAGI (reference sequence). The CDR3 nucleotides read TGTGCCAGCAGCCCCGCGTGGGATACGCAGTATTTT. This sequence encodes CASSPAWDTQYF.

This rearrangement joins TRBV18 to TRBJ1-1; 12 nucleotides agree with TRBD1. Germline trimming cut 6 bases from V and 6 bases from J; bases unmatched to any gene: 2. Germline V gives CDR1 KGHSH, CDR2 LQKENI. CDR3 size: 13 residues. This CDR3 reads CASSGTGGPEAFF. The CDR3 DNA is TGTGCCAGCTCGGGGACAGGGGGCCCTGAAGCTTTCTTT.